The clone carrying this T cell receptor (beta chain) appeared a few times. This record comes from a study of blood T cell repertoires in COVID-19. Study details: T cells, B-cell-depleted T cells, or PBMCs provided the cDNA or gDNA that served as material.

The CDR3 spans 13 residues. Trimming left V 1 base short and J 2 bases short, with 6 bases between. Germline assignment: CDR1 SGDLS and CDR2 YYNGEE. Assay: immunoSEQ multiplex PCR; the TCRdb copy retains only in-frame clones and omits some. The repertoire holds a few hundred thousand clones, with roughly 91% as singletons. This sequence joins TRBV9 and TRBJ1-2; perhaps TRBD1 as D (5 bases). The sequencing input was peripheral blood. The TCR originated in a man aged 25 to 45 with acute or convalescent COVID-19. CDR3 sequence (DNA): TGTGCCAGCAGCGTACGGGGGAACTATGGCTACACCTTC. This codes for CASSVRGNYGYTF.